This record concerns one T cell receptor beta chain sequence. Its antigen is as yet unknown. V lost 5 bases to trimming and J lost 0 bases, with 10 bases between them. The CDR3 runs 15 residues. Germline loops: CDR1 SGHVS, CDR2 FQNEAQ. This entry belongs to a study of graft-versus-host responses after intestinal transplantation. Using immunoSEQ multiplex PCR, the repertoire was profiled, and TCRdb retains in-frame clones only, with some absent. The sample shows 95,000 to 110,000 clones, 90% to 95% of them seen only once. Sequencing used unstimulated CD8+ T cells sorted from spleen or lymph node cells, obtained before intestinal transplant. The chain employs TRBV7-8 and TRBJ2-2; no reliable D call. This clonotype was obtained from a human donor who received an intestinal transplant. CDR3 loop: CASSPLTPNTGELFF. CDR3 DNA: TGTGCCAGCAGCCCGCTGACACCGAACACCGGGGAGCTGTTTTTT.